Shown below are 28 T cell receptor beta chains from a single sample sequenced in a study of T cell responses to AZD1222 COVID-19 vaccine. Method: immunoSEQ multiplex PCR; TCRdb's copy keeps in-frame clones and lacks some. This table has 85,000 to 90,000 clones, roughly 87% appearing once. The source was peripheral blood, collected 28 days after the second AZD1222 dose. Every receptor here comes from an adult who received the AZD1222 COVID-19 vaccine.

V and J are TRBV19 and TRBJ2-7, with 9 positions matching TRBD2. The CDR3 runs to 16 residues. The V gene end was trimmed by 5 bases and the J gene end by 6 bases; junction bases not matched to a gene: 14. Germline-derived CDR1 and CDR2 are LNHDA and SQIVND (reference sequence). The DNA of the CDR3 is TGTGCCAGTAGTCCGCAGCTAAGCCGACTAGCGGTCGAGCAGTACTTC. Translation: CASSPQLSRLAVEQYF.

The chain employs TRBV10-3 and TRBJ2-1; D tentatively fits TRBD1 or TRBD2 (5 bases each). There are 15 residues in the CDR3. Trimming left V 0 bases short and J 1 base short, with 7 bases between. In germline, CDR1 is ENHRY, CDR2 SYGVKD. The CDR3 loop reads CAISESGDSYNEQFF. CDR3 in DNA: TGTGCCATCAGTGAGTCGGGGGATTCCTACAATGAGCAGTTCTTC.

The V call is TRBV19, the J call TRBJ2-3, with TRBD1 identical over 10 bases. The CDR3 contains 14 residues. The V gene's germline CDR1 is LNHDA and CDR2 SQIVND (reference sequence). CDR3 region: CATGDRGGTDTQYF. Here the CDR3 DNA reads TGTGCAACTGGGGACAGGGGAGGCACAGATACGCAGTATTTT.

This clone appeared a single time. The rearrangement links TRBV28 to TRBJ1-2, with D uncertain. The CDR3 length is 12 residues. Germline V gives CDR1 MDHEN, CDR2 SYDVKM. V shed 2 bases and J shed 5 bases, with 6 bases lying between them. CDR3 nucleotides: TGTGCCAGCAGTTTAAGGTCATATGGCTACACCTTC. This sequence encodes CASSLRSYGYTF.

The gene calls are TRBV6-5 and TRBJ2-7; D not resolved. Germline assignment: CDR1 MNHEY and CDR2 SVGAGI. CDR3 length: 15 amino acids. With 6 bases removed from V and 5 bases from J, the gap between germline ends came to 20 bases. Here the CDR3 DNA reads TGTGCCAGCAGGATGTTAGCTCCCCTCACTCACGAGCAGTACTTC. This sequence encodes CASRMLAPLTHEQYF.

This clone was observed once. V and J are TRBV3-1 (or the pseudogene TRBV3-2) and TRBJ1-6; 7 positions agree with TRBD1. Germline V gives CDR1 LGHDT, CDR2 YNNKEL (reference sequence). V lost 8 bases, J lost 2 bases, and 3 bases stayed unmatched. The CDR3 length is 14 residues. CDR3 DNA: TGTGCCAGCGCAGGGGGACCCTATAATTCACCCCTCCACTTT. This translates into CASAGGPYNSPLHF.

The J gene is TRBJ1-5, the V gene TRBV19; 8 bases fit TRBD1. The CDR3 is 16 amino acids. With V trimmed by 5 bases and J by 12 bases, 18 bases remained unmatched. Germline V CDR1 and CDR2: LNHDA, SQIVND (reference sequence). CDR3 coding DNA: TGTGCCAGTAGTGGGGACAGGCAAGCCCGAAATCCTGGCCAGCATTTT. The encoded protein is CASSGDRQARNPGQHF. The full variable domain, rest sourced from reference TRBV19 and TRBJ1-5, is DGGITQSPKYLFRKEGQNVTLSCEQNLNHDAMYWYRQDPGQGLRLIYYSQIVNDFQKGDIAEGYSVSREKKESFPLTVTSAQKNPTAFYLCASSGDRQARNPGQHFGDGTRLSIL.

This chain connects TRBV14 to TRBJ2-7, with D uncertain. V lost 0 bases and J lost 0, with 12 bases in between. The CDR3 is 16 residues long. CDR1 is SGHDN and CDR2 is FVKESK in the germline V gene. The CDR3 bases are TGTGCCAGCAGCCAAGAGCCCCGCTCCCCCTCCTACGAGCAGTACTTC. It translates to CASSQEPRSPSYEQYF.

This clone was seen just once. The chain combines TRBV10-3 with TRBJ2-7; 9 bases map to TRBD1. Losses at the gene ends were 5 bases for V and 1 base for J; bases not matched to a gene: 6. Germline CDR1 ENHRY, CDR2 SYGVKD. There are 15 residues in the CDR3. The CDR3 bases are TGTGCCATCAGTTCGGGACAGGGTGCGTCCTACGAGCAGTACGTC. Protein sequence: CAISSGQGASYEQYV.

The chain recombines TRBV7-2 with TRBJ2-5; the D is unclear. Trimming stripped 1 base from V and 4 bases from J, with 7 bases between. The germline V gene has CDR1 SGHTA and CDR2 FQGNSA. This CDR3 has 13 residues. In nucleotides, the CDR3 is TGTGCCAGCAGCTTAGGGGTTCGAGAGACCCAGTACTTC. It is translated as CASSLGVRETQYF. The variable domain in full, with the rest retrieved from reference TRBV7-2 and TRBJ2-5, is GAGVSQSPSNKVTEKGKDVELRCDPISGHTALYWYRQSLGQGLEFLIYFQGNSAPDKSGLPSDRFSAERTGGSVSTLTIQRTQQEDSAVYLCASSLGVRETQYFGPGTRLLVL.

This chain connects TRBV5-1 to TRBJ2-7; no clear D gene. V was shortened by 0 bases and J by 0 bases, with 10 bases between the two germline ends. This CDR3 has 15 residues. Germline V lookup: CDR1 SGHRS, CDR2 YFSETQ. This CDR3 reads CASSLAVKSSYEQYF. The CDR3 bases are TGCGCCAGCAGCTTGGCCGTAAAGAGCTCCTACGAGCAGTACTTC.

The chain is built from TRBV27 and TRBJ1-4, with D possibly matching TRBD1 (5 bases). The CDR3 consists of 11 residues. V lost 7 bases and J 8 bases, leaving 8 bases between the germline ends. Germline loops: CDR1 MNHEY, CDR2 SMNVEV (reference sequence). Written as DNA, the CDR3 is TGTGCCAGCACCCGGGGGGAAAAACTGTTTTTT. This translates into CASTRGEKLFF.

The V and J genes are TRBV7-3 and TRBJ1-1; D is unresolved. The V end lost 3 bases, the J end lost 0 bases, and 5 bases lay between the germline ends. The CDR3 runs 13 residues. In germline, CDR1 is SGHTA, CDR2 FQGTGA. This chain's CDR3 is CASSLDVNTEAFF. CDR3 in DNA: TGTGCCAGCAGCTTGGATGTGAACACTGAAGCTTTCTTT.

The V gene is TRBV28, the J gene TRBJ2-2, with 8 positions matching TRBD2. The CDR3 totals 16 residues. Germline V lookup: CDR1 MDHEN, CDR2 SYDVKM. Trimming cost V 6 bases and J 3 bases; bases outside gene matches: 9. The DNA for the CDR3 is TGTGCCAGCAGCCACCCCGGGGGGGCGTACACCGGGGAGCTGTTTTTT. It translates to CASSHPGGAYTGELFF.

The J gene is TRBJ2-3, the V gene TRBV4-1; TRBD1 agrees at 7 bases. The germline gives CDR1 MGHRA, CDR2 YSYEKL. The CDR3 contains 14 residues. Trimming at V came to 3 bases and at J to 3 bases, leaving 3 bases not matched to a gene. For the CDR3, the DNA is TGCGCCAGCAGCCACCGCAGGGGGACAGATACGCAGTATTTT. This sequence encodes CASSHRRGTDTQYF.

This rearrangement joins TRBV29-1 to TRBJ1-5; D gene unclear. The V gene's germline CDR1 is SQVTM and CDR2 ANQGSEA. The V end was cut by 5 bases, the J end by 5 bases, with 13 bases between. The CDR3 spans 13 residues. The CDR3 here is CSVLTSLDQPQHF. The DNA for the CDR3 is TGCAGCGTTCTCACTTCCTTAGATCAGCCCCAGCATTTT.

This clone has only a few counts. V is TRBV6-4 and J is TRBJ1-1, with D possibly TRBD1 on 5 matching bases. V lost 0 bases, J lost 4 bases, and 6 bases lay in between. The CDR3 spans 13 residues. Germline V gene lookup returns CDR1 MRHNA and CDR2 SNTAGT. Here the CDR3 reads CASSDSGTTEAFF. The CDR3 region has the DNA TGTGCCAGCAGTGACTCCGGGACCACTGAAGCTTTCTTT.

This clone was observed a few times. The gene calls are TRBV4-3 and TRBJ2-1; 9 nucleotides align to TRBD2. The V segment lost 4 bases and the J segment 10 bases; nucleotides outside the gene matches: 11. The germline CDR1 and CDR2 sequences are LGHNA and YSLEER. This CDR3 has 15 residues. CDR3 in amino acids: CASSLASGAGGEQFF. The CDR3, as DNA: TGCGCCAGCAGCCTAGCTAGCGGGGCGGGGGGGGAGCAGTTCTTC.

V is TRBV9 and J is TRBJ2-1; perhaps TRBD2 as D (7 bases). CDR3 size: 15 residues. Trimming stripped 0 bases from V and 4 bases from J, with 11 bases between. Per the germline V gene, CDR1 is SGDLS and CDR2 is YYNGEE. The CDR3 DNA reads as TGTGCCAGCAGCGTAGGTCGGGGGGCTTACAATGAGCAGTTCTTC. This gives the protein CASSVGRGAYNEQFF.

The count of this clone is one. A read error may produce the germline difference seen at one junction end. CDR3 protein: CASSLGLNNQSQHF. The CDR3 nucleotides read TGTGCCAGCAGCTTAGGACTCAATAATCAGTCCCAGCATTTT. The gene calls are TRBV7-2 and TRBJ1-5, with D unresolved. The CDR3 is 14 residues long. Germline assignment: CDR1 SGHTA and CDR2 FQGNSA.

The gene calls are TRBV19 and TRBJ1-5; possibly TRBD1 for D (6 bases). CDR1 is LNHDA and CDR2 is SQIVND in the germline V gene (reference sequence). Trimming pared 0 bases from V and 2 bases from J, leaving 8 bases between. The CDR3 totals 15 residues. This CDR3 reads CASSIDRGRNQPQHF. CDR3 nucleotides: TGTGCCAGTAGTATAGACAGGGGACGCAATCAGCCCCAGCATTTT.

The chain is built from TRBV19 and TRBJ1-2, with a weak D call TRBD1 (5 bases). V was trimmed by 3 bases and J by 0 bases, leaving 14 bases between them. CDR1 and CDR2 from the germline V gene are LNHDA and SQIVND (reference sequence). The CDR3 covers 16 residues. CDR3 region: CASSIAGLLSNYGYTF. The CDR3 DNA sequence: TGTGCCAGTAGTATTGCGGGACTGTTGTCTAACTATGGCTACACCTTC. Full variable domain (outside the CDR3, taken from reference TRBV19 and TRBJ1-2): DGGITQSPKYLFRKEGQNVTLSCEQNLNHDAMYWYRQDPGQGLRLIYYSQIVNDFQKGDIAEGYSVSREKKESFPLTVTSAQKNPTAFYLCASSIAGLLSNYGYTFGSGTRLTVV.

The chain joins TRBV5-1 to TRBJ2-7, with TRBD1 identical over 8 bases. Per the germline V gene, CDR1 is SGHRS and CDR2 is YFSETQ. Trimming cost V 7 bases and J 3 bases; bases outside gene matches: 9. CDR3 length equals 14 residues. In nucleotides, the CDR3 is TGCGCCAGCGCAAAGGCAGGGGGCCTCTACGAGCAGTACGTC. Its protein product is CASAKAGGLYEQYV.

The chain joins TRBV7-8 to TRBJ1-6; D remains unclear. Germline CDR1 SGHVS, CDR2 FQNEAQ. Trimming took 5 bases from V and 7 from J, leaving 9 bases between them. The CDR3 spans 13 residues. The CDR3 spells CASSREGNSPLHF. CDR3 nucleotides: TGTGCCAGCAGCCGGGAGGGAAATTCACCCCTCCACTTT.

This sequence joins TRBV19 and TRBJ1-2; no clear D. The CDR3 is 14 residues long. Germline CDR1 and CDR2: LNHDA and SQIVND (reference sequence). V lost 1 base and J 3 bases, leaving 9 bases between the germline ends. The CDR3 sequence: CASSIVGIDYGYTF. The CDR3 coding sequence is TGTGCCAGTAGTATAGTAGGGATCGACTATGGCTACACCTTC.

The V gene is TRBV30, the J gene TRBJ2-7, with D perhaps matching TRBD1 (6 bases). CDR1 is GTSNPN and CDR2 is SVGIG in the germline V gene (reference sequence). The CDR3 is 15 residues long. V was trimmed by 3 bases and J by 2 bases, leaving 17 bases between them. DNA of the CDR3: TGTGCCTGGAGCGATACAGGGAAAGAGGCCTACGAGCAGTACTTC. It translates to CAWSDTGKEAYEQYF.

This clone was observed a few times. The rearrangement joins TRBV4-1 to TRBJ1-1; TRBD1 agrees at 8 bases. The ends lost 3 bases at V and 5 bases at J; junction bases unmatched: 5. Germline V gene sequence: CDR1 MGHRA, CDR2 YSYEKL. This CDR3 has 14 amino acids. The CDR3 region has the DNA TGCGCCAGCAGCCACCAGGACAGGGTAACTGAAGCTTTCTTT. Translation gives CASSHQDRVTEAFF.

About this clone: The junction shows a germline mismatch at one end, possibly a read error. The rearrangement joins TRBV7-7 to TRBJ2-5; 8 positions match TRBD2. Germline loops: CDR1 SSHAT, CDR2 FNYEAQ (reference sequence). There are 16 residues in the CDR3. This CDR3 reads CASSLESGSHPGTQYF. In DNA, the CDR3 is TGTGCTAGCAGCTTGGAGAGCGGGAGCCATCCGGGGACCCAGTACTTC.